This entry features one T cell receptor beta chain sequence. Antigen unknown. Documented treatment: approximately nine-day PBMC culture with coronavirus spike peptide pools or control peptides (ViraFEST assay). The record originates from a study of vaccination and CD4 T cells after COVID-19. CDR1 and CDR2 (germline): MNHEY, SMNVEV (reference sequence). The CDR3 runs to 12 residues. Trimming pared 7 bases from V and 12 bases from J, leaving 18 bases between. Sequencing of the DNA from cultured CD4+ T cells was carried out with the Oncomine TCR Beta short-read assay. TCRdb re-derived calls from the PCR reads in MiXCR, one entry per CDR3 protein. In the table there are about 8,700 distinct CDR3 sequences, 50% to 70% of which are singletons.

Specimen: CD4+ T cells from blood, cultured in vitro. The V and J genes are TRBV27 and TRBJ1-1, with a possible D match to TRBD1 (5 bases). The TCR originated in a human donor who had recovered from COVID-19. CDR3 sequence reads: CASTGRGVKTFF. The CDR3 nucleotides are TGTGCCAGCACCGGGAGAGGGGTAAAGACTTTCTTT.